These T cell receptor beta chains were read from a single sample in a study of Ad26.COV2.S vaccination and SARS-CoV-2 variants. This table comes from immunoSEQ multiplex PCR, and its TCRdb copy is limited to in-frame clones, with some not included. The data show some 500,000 clones, approximately 92% seen once. The sequencing used peripheral blood, collected in a trial of Ad26.COV2.S vaccine versus placebo. These receptors all stem from a person aged 18-65 years who received the Ad26.COV2.S COVID-19 vaccine or a placebo. Each CDR3 is given with its conserved first and last residue. A D gene is named only where the DNA matches it firmly. Clone size is stated in some rows and not others, as once, few, many or a class when expanded.

TRBV5-6	TRBJ2-1	NA	TRBD2	CASSPGGLAGAQLGEQFF	TGTGCCAGCAGCCCAGGGGGTCTAGCGGGGGCGCAGCTTGGGGAGCAGTTCTTC
TRBV5-6	TRBJ2-2	NA	TRBD2	CASSLIAAGESGELFF	TGTGCCAGCAGCTTGATAGCAGCGGGAGAGTCCGGGGAGCTGTTTTTT
TRBV28	TRBJ1-3	NA	NA	CASSPPDWAPGNTIYF	TGTGCCAGCAGTCCCCCGGACTGGGCCCCTGGAAACACCATATATTTT
TRBV18	TRBJ2-7	NA	NA	CASSPASVARGEQYF	TGTGCCAGCTCACCAGCATCAGTCGCCCGGGGCGAGCAGTACTTC
TRBV6-6	TRBJ2-2	NA	NA	CASSYSDTYTGELFF	TGTGCCAGCAGTTACTCGGACACCTACACCGGGGAGCTGTTTTTT
TRBV10-3	TRBJ1-5	NA	NA	CAISAGSGQPQHF	TGTGCCATCAGTGCGGGCTCCGGGCAGCCCCAGCATTTT
TRBV6-5	TRBJ1-1	NA	NA	CASMGWGGDTEAFF	TGTGCCAGCATGGGTTGGGGAGGAGACACTGAAGCTTTCTTT
TRBV28	TRBJ2-5	NA	NA	CASSFSGRRETQYF	TGTGCCAGCAGTTTCTCGGGGCGAAGGGAGACCCAGTACTTC
TRBV10-3	TRBJ2-6	NA	NA	CAISESLVSSGANVLTF	TGTGCCATCAGTGAGTCCCTTGTGTCCTCTGGGGCCAACGTCCTGACTTTC
TRBV7-9	TRBJ1-3	NA	NA	CASSLESDEIGNTIYF	TGTGCCAGCAGCTTGGAGTCAGACGAAATAGGAAACACCATATATTTT
TRBV3-1/TRBV3-2	TRBJ1-6	few	NA	CASSLRDRESPLHF	TGTGCCAGCAGCCTCCGGGACCGAGAGTCACCCCTCCACTTT
TRBV5-4	TRBJ2-5	NA	NA	CASSLEPSDQETQYF	TGTGCCAGCAGCTTGGAGCCTAGCGACCAAGAGACCCAGTACTTC
TRBV5-6	TRBJ1-2	NA	NA	CASSLAGLGDYGYTF	TGTGCCAGCAGCTTGGCCGGGTTAGGGGACTATGGCTACACCTTC
TRBV6-1	TRBJ1-1	NA	NA	CASSEVGNTEAFF	TGTGCCAGCAGTGAAGTAGGGAACACTGAAGCTTTCTTT
TRBV5-6	TRBJ2-7	NA	NA	CASSLLLATGIYEQYF	TGTGCCAGCAGCTTGCTCCTTGCGACAGGAATCTACGAGCAGTACTTC
TRBV20-1	TRBJ1-6	NA	NA	CSASSGVVDSPLHF	TGCAGTGCTAGTTCGGGGGTTGTAGATTCACCCCTCCACTTT
TRBV7-2	TRBJ1-1	NA	NA	CASSLYIPADAFF	TGTGCCAGCAGCTTATATATCCCCGCGGACGCTTTCTTT
TRBV13	TRBJ2-3	NA	TRBD2	CASSFSGRVTDTQYF	TGTGCCAGCAGCTTTAGCGGGAGAGTCACAGATACGCAGTATTTT
TRBV19	TRBJ1-1	NA	NA	CASALGGLGTEAFF	TGTGCCAGCGCGCTAGGGGGGCTAGGCACTGAAGCTTTCTTT
TRBV4-3	TRBJ1-1	NA	NA	CASSQLDRNTEAFF	TGCGCCAGCAGCCAACTGGACAGGAACACTGAAGCTTTCTTT
TRBV11-2	TRBJ1-2	NA	TRBD1	CASSILGQGNYGYTF	TGTGCCAGCAGCATACTAGGACAGGGAAACTATGGCTACACCTTC
TRBV5-4	TRBJ2-1	once	TRBD2	CASTYPSGVAGVGSYNEQFF	TGTGCCAGCACCTACCCATCGGGAGTAGCGGGAGTAGGCTCCTACAATGAGCAGTTCTTC
TRBV5-5	TRBJ1-6	NA	NA	CASSLLEFNSPLHF	TGTGCCAGCAGCTTGTTAGAATTTAATTCACCCCTCCACTTT
TRBV7-2	TRBJ1-1	once	NA	CASSLDFRGRAFF	TGTGCCAGCAGCTTAGACTTCCGGGGTAGGGCTTTCTTT
TRBV7-9	TRBJ1-2	NA	NA	CASSLALAGYGYTF	TGTGCCAGCAGCTTAGCGCTGGCAGGTTATGGCTACACCTTC
TRBV28	TRBJ1-2	NA	NA	CASSLMRGYTF	TGTGCCAGCAGTTTAATGCGCGGCTACACCTTC
TRBV4-1	TRBJ2-2	NA	NA	CASSSYGTQLTGELFF	TGCGCCAGCAGCTCCTACGGGACACAACTCACCGGGGAGCTGTTTTTT
TRBV29-1	TRBJ1-2	NA	TRBD1	CSVELWDRAYGYTF	TGCAGCGTCGAGCTTTGGGACAGGGCTTATGGCTACACCTTC
TRBV4-3	TRBJ1-5	NA	TRBD1	CASSPKWGTGIQPQHF	TGCGCCAGCAGCCCGAAATGGGGGACAGGGATACAGCCCCAGCATTTT
TRBV5-1	TRBJ1-2	NA	TRBD1	CASSLGDRGMNYGYTF	TGCGCCAGCAGCTTGGGGGACAGGGGAATGAACTATGGCTACACCTTC
TRBV18	TRBJ2-7	NA	NA	CASSPVPSRITYEQYF	TGTGCCAGCTCACCGGTTCCTTCCAGGATTACCTACGAGCAGTACTTC
TRBV4-3	TRBJ1-2	few	TRBD1	CASSQAGQGGGFYGYTF	TGCGCCAGCAGCCAAGCGGGACAGGGTGGAGGGTTCTATGGCTACACCTTC
TRBV7-2	TRBJ2-2	NA	TRBD1	CASRPPGTGVTGELFF	TGTGCCAGCAGACCCCCCGGGACAGGGGTCACCGGGGAGCTGTTTTTT
TRBV4-3	TRBJ2-6	NA	NA	CASSQEPEMGLGRSGANVLTF	TGCGCCAGCAGCCAAGAGCCTGAAATGGGGTTGGGTCGCTCTGGGGCCAACGTCCTGACTTTC
TRBV7-2	TRBJ1-3	NA	NA	CASSLAWGSGNTIYF	TGTGCCAGCAGCTTAGCGTGGGGCTCTGGAAACACCATATATTTT
TRBV6-1	TRBJ1-6	NA	NA	CASSERGPHNSPLHF	TGTGCCAGCAGTGAAAGGGGACCGCATAATTCACCCCTCCACTTT
TRBV28	TRBJ2-5	NA	TRBD1	CASKQGFGETQYF	TGTGCCAGCAAACAGGGGTTCGGGGAGACCCAGTACTTC
TRBV18	TRBJ2-5	NA	TRBD2	CASSPLGTRGRETQYF	TGTGCCAGCTCCCCCTTGGGGACTAGAGGGAGAGAGACCCAGTACTTC
TRBV10-3	TRBJ1-1	NA	NA	CAISFDTNTEAFF	TGTGCCATCAGTTTTGACACGAACACTGAAGCTTTCTTT
TRBV5-1	TRBJ2-3	NA	NA	CASSPRDTATDTQYF	TGCGCCAGCAGCCCCCGGGACACGGCCACAGATACGCAGTATTTT
TRBV15	TRBJ2-3	NA	NA	CATSRGDATDTQYF	TGTGCCACCAGCAGAGGGGACGCGACAGATACGCAGTATTTT
TRBV18	TRBJ1-1	NA	NA	CASSPLEAITEAFF	TGTGCCAGCTCACCACTTGAGGCGATCACTGAAGCTTTCTTT
TRBV4-3	TRBJ1-5	few	NA	CASSQVTGDQPQHF	TGCGCCAGCAGCCAAGTGACAGGCGATCAGCCCCAGCATTTT
TRBV5-1	TRBJ2-2	few	NA	CASSSRTQHGELFF	TGCGCCAGCAGCTCCAGGACCCAACATGGGGAGCTGTTTTTT
TRBV9	TRBJ1-6	NA	NA	CASSVAPTTGSPLHF	TGTGCCAGCAGCGTAGCCCCCACCACGGGTTCACCCCTCCACTTT
TRBV7-3	TRBJ2-2	NA	NA	CASSSLAGWNTGELFF	TGTGCCAGCAGCTCCCTAGCAGGGTGGAACACCGGGGAGCTGTTTTTT
TRBV7-2	TRBJ2-2	NA	NA	CASTPRGAGGTGELFF	TGTGCCAGCACCCCCCGGGGGGCAGGGGGTACCGGGGAGCTGTTTTTT
TRBV3-1/TRBV3-2	TRBJ1-4	NA	TRBD1	CASSRDREGSNEKLFF	TGTGCCAGCAGCCGGGACAGGGAAGGTTCTAATGAAAAACTGTTTTTT
TRBV7-9	TRBJ2-2	NA	NA	CASSPRTDTGELFF	TGTGCCAGCAGCCCACGGACGGACACCGGGGAGCTGTTTTTT
TRBV7-8	TRBJ1-4	NA	TRBD1	CASSEPGQINEKLFF	TGTGCCAGCAGCGAACCGGGACAGATAAATGAAAAACTGTTTTTT